This T cell receptor beta chain was recorded in a study of tumor-infiltrating lymphocytes in oesophageal squamous cell carcinoma. CDR1 is MDHEN, CDR2 SYDVKM, per germline. V dropped 3 bases and J dropped 0 bases, with 14 bases sitting between them. CDR3 length: 17 residues. This clonotype has ten or more counts. MiXCR, applied by TCRdb to the PCR reads, yields one record per CDR3 protein. The data hold over 15,000 distinct CDR3 sequences, with less than 55% observed a single time. Specimen: normal esophageal tissue next to the tumor. The clonotype originates from a female donor with esophageal squamous cell carcinoma. The chain employs TRBV28 and TRBJ1-4; D remains unclear. CDR3 DNA sequence: TGTGCCAGCAGTTTGTATGGGAATTTCGCAACTAATGAAAAACTGTTTTTT. Its protein is CASSLYGNFATNEKLFF. Supplemented by reference TRBV28 and TRBJ1-4, the full variable domain reads DVKVTQSSRYLVKRTGEKVFLECVQDMDHENMFWYRQDPGLGLRLIYFSYDVKMKEKGDIPEGYSVSREKKERFSLILESASTNQTSMYLCASSLYGNFATNEKLFFGSGTQLSVL.